The 19 T cell receptor beta chains in this list originate from one sample, sequenced in a study of control samples from healthy donors and cancer patients. The protocol was immunoSEQ multiplex PCR, while the TCRdb copy is restricted to in-frame clones and leaves out a portion. The sample includes approximately 150,000 clones, approximately 90% of them seen just once. The sample was blood. The origin of the receptors is a woman younger than 45 in good health.

The genes are TRBV5-1 and TRBJ1-4; D may be TRBD1 (6 bases). Trimming took off 0 bases at V and 8 bases at J, with 20 bases between the two ends. The CDR3 has 17 residues. Germline V CDR1 and CDR2: SGHRS, YFSETQ. CDR3 sequence reads: CASSLDGTQGSGEKLFF. CDR3 nucleotide sequence: TGCGCCAGCAGCTTGGATGGGACACAGGGATCGGGGGAAAAACTGTTTTTT.

The rearrangement joins TRBV18 to TRBJ2-1; 12 nucleotides line up with TRBD2. The CDR3 totals 15 residues. Germline CDR1 reads KGHSH; CDR2 reads LQKENI. V lost 6 bases to trimming and J lost 7 bases; unmatched junction nucleotides: 7. The CDR3 loop reads CASSRGTSGRNEQFF. The CDR3 DNA follows: TGTGCCAGCTCCCGGGGTACTAGCGGGAGGAATGAGCAGTTCTTC.

V usage is TRBV19 and J usage is TRBJ2-2; D not resolved. CDR3 length: 14 residues. Trimming pared 8 bases from V and 4 bases from J, leaving 14 bases between. Germline-derived CDR1 and CDR2 are LNHDA and SQIVND (reference sequence). The chain's CDR3 is CASALGWSTGELFF. DNA for the CDR3: TGTGCCAGTGCCCTGGGGTGGAGCACCGGGGAGCTGTTTTTT.

The V and J genes are TRBV30 and TRBJ1-2; 8 nucleotides match TRBD1. Germline-derived CDR1 and CDR2 are GTSNPN and SVGIG (reference sequence). CDR3 length: 13 residues. V was clipped by 2 bases and J by 4 bases; unmatched bases: 3. The CDR3 here is CAWSRDRPYGYTF. The CDR3 region has the DNA TGTGCCTGGAGTAGGGACAGGCCCTATGGCTACACCTTC.

The chain couples TRBV7-3 to TRBJ2-1; TRBD2 matches at 8 bases. CDR1 is SGHTA and CDR2 is FQGTGA in the germline V gene. The CDR3 contains 14 residues. With 3 bases clipped from V and 7 bases from J, the junction kept 5 bases outside the gene matches. CDR3 sequence reads: CASSFSGRENEQFF. CDR3 in DNA: TGTGCCAGCAGCTTCAGCGGGAGAGAGAATGAGCAGTTCTTC.

The gene calls are TRBV5-5 and TRBJ1-6; no clear D. This CDR3 spans 15 amino acids. Trimming took 4 bases from V and 2 from J, leaving 10 bases between them. The germline V gene encodes CDR1 SGHKS and CDR2 YYEKEE (reference sequence). This CDR3 is CASSISGAYNSPLHF. CDR3 in DNA: TGTGCCAGCAGCATATCCGGGGCCTATAATTCACCCCTCCACTTT.

This chain connects TRBV7-9 to TRBJ2-1, with 8 bases that match TRBD2. CDR1 is SEHNR and CDR2 is FQNEAQ in the germline V gene (reference sequence). V was clipped by 5 bases and J by 0 bases; unmatched bases: 6. CDR3 length: 16 amino acids. The CDR3 DNA sequence: TGTGCCAGCAGCGGTAGCGGGATGAGCTCCTACAATGAGCAGTTCTTC. Its translation: CASSGSGMSSYNEQFF.

The rearrangement joins TRBV4-1 to TRBJ1-3; D not resolved. Trimming stripped 1 base from V and 1 base from J, with 11 bases between. Germline CDR1 reads MGHRA; CDR2 reads YSYEKL. CDR3 length equals 16 residues. The CDR3 bases are TGCGCCAGCAGCCAAGGCGACCGAGCTTCTGGAAACACCATATATTTT. Translating it yields CASSQGDRASGNTIYF.

The CDR3 loop reads CSAATGYTQYF. In nucleotides, the CDR3 is TGCAGTGCTGCTACGGGGTATACGCAGTATTTT. V usage is TRBV20-1 and J usage is TRBJ2-3; TRBD2 is a possible D gene (5 bases). CDR3 length equals 11 residues. The V and J ends lost 5 bases and 7 bases respectively, with 10 bases between them. The germline V gene has CDR1 DFQATT and CDR2 SNEGSKA (reference sequence).

This clone was seen only a few times. The chain has TRBV5-1 and TRBJ2-5; a weak D match, TRBD1 (6 bases). In germline, CDR1 is SGHRS, CDR2 YFSETQ. The length of the CDR3 is 13 residues. Trimming shortened V by 4 bases and J by 5 bases, and 12 bases separated the two germline ends. CDR3 coding DNA: TGCGCCAGCAGCCAGGACAGTTTCGAGACCCAGTACTTC. This translates into CASSQDSFETQYF.

The rearrangement uses TRBV7-9 and TRBJ2-7; the D is unclear. The CDR3 spans 14 residues. V was shortened by 3 bases and J by 0 bases, with 9 bases between the two germline ends. The germline CDR1 and CDR2 sequences are SEHNR and FQNEAQ (reference sequence). CDR3 sequence reads: CASSFPANSYEQYF. The CDR3 bases are TGTGCCAGCAGCTTCCCAGCAAACTCCTACGAGCAGTACTTC.

The sample holds one count of this clone. The chain combines TRBV29-1 with TRBJ1-2, with D perhaps TRBD1 (5 bases). Per germline, CDR1 SQVTM and CDR2 ANQGSEA. The CDR3 is 13 amino acids. Trimming removed 6 bases from V and 4 bases from J, with 15 bases in between. CDR3 sequence reads: CSVRGGRGYGYTF. CDR3 nucleotides: TGCAGCGTGCGGGGCGGGCGAGGCTATGGCTACACCTTC.

This chain uses TRBV7-3 with TRBJ2-2; D is ambiguous. CDR1 and CDR2 from the germline V gene are SGHTA and FQGTGA. This CDR3 region has 14 residues. The V end was cut by 3 bases, the J end by 0 bases, with 5 bases between. CDR3 sequence reads: CASSFGANTGELFF. CDR3 nucleotide sequence: TGTGCCAGCAGCTTTGGAGCGAACACCGGGGAGCTGTTTTTT.

V gene TRBV6-5 combines with J gene TRBJ2-4, with D possibly matching TRBD1 (6 bases). The V gene's germline CDR1 is MNHEY and CDR2 SVGAGI. This CDR3 contains 14 residues. V shed 5 bases and J shed 4 bases, with 12 bases lying between them. CDR3 coding DNA: TGTGCCAGCAGTCCGGACAGCTTAAAAAACATTCAGTACTTC. It codes for CASSPDSLKNIQYF.

V usage is TRBV19 and J usage is TRBJ2-2, with no clear D. This CDR3 region has 17 residues. The germline CDR1 and CDR2 sequences are LNHDA and SQIVND (reference sequence). Trimming shortened V by 5 bases and J by 4 bases, and 20 bases separated the two germline ends. CDR3 in DNA: TGTGCCAGTAGTCCAAAAAGGACCGTCCCGGGCACCGGGGAGCTGTTTTTT. This sequence encodes CASSPKRTVPGTGELFF. The entire variable domain, with the rest obtained from reference TRBV19 and TRBJ2-2, is as follows: DGGITQSPKYLFRKEGQNVTLSCEQNLNHDAMYWYRQDPGQGLRLIYYSQIVNDFQKGDIAEGYSVSREKKESFPLTVTSAQKNPTAFYLCASSPKRTVPGTGELFFGEGSRLTVL.

The CDR3 spells CASSPLTGANTGELFF. CDR3 coding DNA: TGTGCCAGCAGCCCCTTGACAGGGGCGAACACCGGGGAGCTGTTTTTT. The rearrangement uses TRBV5-5 and TRBJ2-2; 8 positions match TRBD1. This CDR3 has 16 residues. Germline-derived CDR1 and CDR2 are SGHKS and YYEKEE (reference sequence). Losses at the gene ends were 4 bases for V and 0 bases for J; bases not matched to a gene: 5. Looking up the rest from reference TRBV5-5 and TRBJ2-2 gives the full variable domain: DAGVTQSPTHLIKTRGQQVTLRCSPISGHKSVSWYQQVLGQGPQFIFQYYEKEERGRGNFPDRFSARQFPNYSSELNVNALLLGDSALYLCASSPLTGANTGELFFGEGSRLTVL.

There are a few counts of this clone. J is TRBJ1-5 and V is TRBV24-1; D is ambiguous. Looked up from germline, CDR1 is KGHDR and CDR2 is SFDVKD. With 3 bases removed from V and 0 bases from J, the gap between germline ends came to 11 bases. The CDR3 is 16 amino acids. The CDR3, as DNA: TGTGCCACCAGTGATATGTCGCTTACTAGCAATCAGCCCCAGCATTTT. Its protein product is CATSDMSLTSNQPQHF.

This clone is a singleton in its sample. V and J are TRBV3-1 (or the pseudogene TRBV3-2) and TRBJ2-3; D might be TRBD2 (6 bases). V was trimmed by 0 bases and J by 0 bases, leaving 13 bases between them. CDR1 and CDR2 (germline): LGHDT, YNNKEL (reference sequence). CDR3 size: 17 residues. The CDR3 nucleotides are TGTGCCAGCAGCCAAGATCTGGAGGGCCGGAGCACAGATACGCAGTATTTT. It translates to CASSQDLEGRSTDTQYF.

The chain carries TRBV6-1 and TRBJ2-5; 7 bases are a match to TRBD2. Germline-derived CDR1 and CDR2 are MNHNS and SASEGT. This CDR3 is 15 amino acids long. V was pared by 1 base and J by 4 bases, with 6 bases of the junction left unmatched. The chain's CDR3 is CASSEVAGASETQYF. CDR3 DNA: TGTGCCAGCAGTGAAGTGGCGGGAGCATCAGAGACCCAGTACTTC.